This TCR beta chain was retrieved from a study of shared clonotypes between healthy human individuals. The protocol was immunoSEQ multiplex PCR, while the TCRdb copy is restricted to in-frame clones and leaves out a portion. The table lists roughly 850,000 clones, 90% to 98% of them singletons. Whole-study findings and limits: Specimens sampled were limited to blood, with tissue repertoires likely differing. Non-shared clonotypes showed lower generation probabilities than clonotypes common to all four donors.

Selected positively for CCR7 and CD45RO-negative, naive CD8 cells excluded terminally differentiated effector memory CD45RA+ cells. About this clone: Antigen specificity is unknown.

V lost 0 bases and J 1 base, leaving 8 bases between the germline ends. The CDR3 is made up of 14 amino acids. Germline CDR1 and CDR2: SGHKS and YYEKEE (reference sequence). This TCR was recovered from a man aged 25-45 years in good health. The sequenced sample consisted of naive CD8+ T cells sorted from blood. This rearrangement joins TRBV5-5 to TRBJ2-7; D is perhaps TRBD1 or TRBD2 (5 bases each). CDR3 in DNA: TGTGCCAGCAGCTTGGAAGGGGAGTCCTACGAGCAGTACTTC. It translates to CASSLEGESYEQYF.